This is a list of T cell receptor beta chains from one sample in a study of control samples from healthy donors and cancer patients. TCRdb keeps only in-frame clones here, not all; method: immunoSEQ multiplex PCR. This table holds over 45,000 clones, around nine tenths found once. The sample consisted of PBMCs. These receptors came from a middle-aged man with colorectal cancer. CDR3s leave out the opening cysteine and the closing phenylalanine or tryptophan.

>TRBJ2-5|TRBV14
ASSQQAGWETQY
>TRBJ2-7|TRBV12-3/TRBV12-4
ASTLGLAREQY
>TRBJ2-3|TRBV7-2
ATSPRGAGSTDTQY
>TRBJ2-2|TRBV25-1
ASSGGGTGELF
>TRBJ1-5|TRBV5-5
ASSLIPGQSNNNQPQH
>TRBJ2-2|TRBV18
ASSPRAGPNTGELF
>TRBJ2-2|TRBV10-3
AIRGTSGRNTGELF
>TRBJ2-7|TRBV5-1
ASSLQGSSYEQY
>TRBJ2-2|TRBV4-3
ASSFRLVPGELF
>TRBJ2-4|TRBV7-9
ASSFSPGPIAKNIQY
>TRBJ1-5|TRBV19
ASTGTGGGQPQH